The clone carrying this T cell receptor (beta chain) was recorded only once. The antigen is unknown. The sample is drawn from a study of STAT5B mutations in CD4+ large granular lymphocyte leukemia. Notes on the study in general: Around 25% of private leukemic clonotypes occurred rarely in other patients' non-leukemic repertoires. Without putative leukemic clones, patient CD4-sorted repertoires remained more clonal than healthy CD4+ repertoires.

Trimming took 9 bases from V and 7 from J, leaving 19 bases between them. The germline V gene encodes CDR1 SEHNR and CDR2 FQNEAQ (reference sequence). The CDR3 covers 13 residues. Assay used: immunoSEQ multiplex PCR; TCRdb lists only in-frame clones, some missing. The sample includes fewer than 30,000 clones, 65% to 85% of them seen just once. The receptor comes from a human donor in good health. The chain is built from TRBV7-9 and TRBJ2-7, with a tentative D call TRBD1 (6 bases). The sample consisted of CD4+ T cells from blood buffy coats. The DNA for the CDR3 is TGTGCCAGTAGTCGGGACATCGCTTGGGAGCAGTACTTC. Its protein is CASSRDIAWEQYF. Drawing the rest from reference TRBV7-9 and TRBJ2-7, the complete variable domain is DTGVSQNPRHKITKRGQNVTFRCDPISEHNRLYWYRQTLGQGPEFLTYFQNEAQLEKSRLLSDRFSAERPKGSFSTLEIQRTEQGDSAMYLCASSRDIAWEQYFGPGTRLTVT.